This T cell receptor (beta chain) stems from a study of OX40 agonist ivuxolimab in advanced cancers. Germline V CDR1 and CDR2: SGHVS, FNYEAQ. This CDR3 comprises 15 residues. Trimming took off 11 bases at V and 7 bases at J, with 24 bases between the two ends. Produced via immunoSEQ multiplex PCR; TCRdb's table is partial and in-frame only. Of over 150,000 clones in the sample, around 94% were seen once. The material was CD4+ or CD8+ T cells sorted from blood, obtained in a trial of the OX40 agonist ivuxolimab. This sequence was found in an adult with an advanced solid tumor such as melanoma, head and neck, liver or kidney cancer. The chain combines TRBV7-6 with TRBJ2-4, with D perhaps matching TRBD2 (6 bases). The CDR3 loop reads CAGFSGHPPGNIQYF. The CDR3, as DNA: TGTGCCGGGTTTAGCGGACACCCACCCGGGAACATTCAGTACTTC.